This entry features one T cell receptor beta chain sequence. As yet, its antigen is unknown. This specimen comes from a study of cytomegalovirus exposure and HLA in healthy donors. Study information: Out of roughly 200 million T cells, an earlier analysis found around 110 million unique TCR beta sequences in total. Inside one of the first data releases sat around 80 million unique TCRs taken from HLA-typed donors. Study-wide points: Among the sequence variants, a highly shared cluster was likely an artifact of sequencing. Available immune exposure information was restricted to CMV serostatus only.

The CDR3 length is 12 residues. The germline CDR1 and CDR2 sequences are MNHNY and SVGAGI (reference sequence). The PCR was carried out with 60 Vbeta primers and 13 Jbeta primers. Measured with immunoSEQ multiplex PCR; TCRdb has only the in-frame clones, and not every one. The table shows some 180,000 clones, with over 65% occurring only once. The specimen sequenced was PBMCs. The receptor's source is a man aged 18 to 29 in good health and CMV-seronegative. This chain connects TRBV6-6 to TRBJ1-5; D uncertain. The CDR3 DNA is TGTGCAGGAGGGAGGGGCAATCAGCCCCAGCATTTT. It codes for CAGGRGNQPQHF.